This T cell receptor (beta chain) appears in the sequencing data of a study of CD8+ T cells in alopecia areata. Sequencing templates came from extracted RNA that was reverse transcribed into cDNA. Measured with immunoSEQ multiplex PCR; TCRdb has only the in-frame clones, and not every one. Here the sample spans some 200,000 clones, 60% to 70% being singletons. V was clipped by 4 bases and J by 4 bases, with 13 bases between them. The CDR3 has 14 amino acids. CDR1 is LGHNA, CDR2 YSLEER, per germline. Treatment reported: oral pan-JAK inhibitor, 5-10 mg twice daily. Source: CD4+ T cells sorted from blood, taken at week 4, from a patient treated with tofacitinib. The genes are TRBV4-3 and TRBJ1-2; TRBD1 is a possible D gene (6 bases). The clonotype was recovered from a human donor with alopecia areata. CDR3 amino acids: CASSPMDRAYGYTF. The CDR3 bases are TGCGCCAGCAGCCCAATGGACAGAGCCTATGGCTACACCTTC.